The 17 T cell receptor beta chains in this list originate from one sample, sequenced in a study of PD-1 blockade in classical Hodgkin lymphoma. Time point here: cycle 4 day 1 (C4D1), after more than five weeks of nivolumab. There was relapse after autologous stem cell transplantation in every patient, and there was variation in brentuximab vedotin exposure. Thawed PBMCs were the source of CD8+ T cells, obtained through magnetic negative selection. Using immunoSEQ multiplex PCR, the repertoire was profiled, and TCRdb retains in-frame clones only, with some absent. The sample includes 2,700 or so clones, roughly three quarters seen only once; the top ten take 25% to 35%. The material was CD8+ T cells from blood, obtained before the fourth cycle of nivolumab. The origin of the receptors is a human donor with classical Hodgkin lymphoma.

This chain uses TRBV6-5 with TRBJ2-7; possible D gene TRBD1, 6 bases. CDR3 length: 12 residues. Trimming cost V 5 bases and J 3 bases, with 8 bases left between them. Germline values: CDR1 MNHEY, CDR2 SVGAGI. The CDR3 region is CASSTDSYEQYF. CDR3 DNA sequence: TGTGCCAGCAGTACGGACAGCTACGAGCAGTACTTC.

J is TRBJ2-7 and V is TRBV28, with D maybe TRBD1 (6 bases). The germline gives CDR1 MDHEN, CDR2 SYDVKM. This CDR3 is 15 amino acids long. V lost 5 bases and J 0 bases, leaving 14 bases between the germline ends. The CDR3 protein is CASSPARTVSYEQYF. The DNA of the CDR3 is TGTGCCAGCAGTCCCGCCCGGACAGTCTCCTACGAGCAGTACTTC. The full variable domain, with the rest looked up from reference TRBV28 and TRBJ2-7, is DVKVTQSSRYLVKRTGEKVFLECVQDMDHENMFWYRQDPGLGLRLIYFSYDVKMKEKGDIPEGYSVSREKKERFSLILESASTNQTSMYLCASSPARTVSYEQYFGPGTRLTVT.

V is TRBV7-8 and J is TRBJ2-7, with D perhaps TRBD2 (6 bases). V shed 3 bases and J shed 2 bases, with 11 bases lying between them. CDR1 is SGHVS, CDR2 FQNEAQ, per germline. The CDR3 consists of 14 residues. CDR3 in DNA: TGTGCCAGCAGCTTGAGGGGCGGGACCTACGAGCAGTACTTC. Its translation: CASSLRGGTYEQYF.

This rearrangement joins TRBV27 to TRBJ2-1; D call uncertain. V was shortened by 2 bases and J by 3 bases, with 11 bases between the two germline ends. Per the germline V gene, CDR1 is MNHEY and CDR2 is SMNVEV (reference sequence). The CDR3 is 15 amino acids. CDR3 nucleotide sequence: TGTGCCAGCAGTTTAAGTGGGCATGGCTACAATGAGCAGTTCTTC. Encoded protein: CASSLSGHGYNEQFF.

The J gene is TRBJ2-1, the V gene TRBV14; 7 positions match TRBD2. The germline CDR1 and CDR2 sequences are SGHDN and FVKESK. This CDR3 has 16 amino acids. Trimming at V came to 0 bases and at J to 8 bases, leaving 10 bases not matched to a gene. The CDR3 nucleotides read TGTGCCAGCAGCCAAGAAGCGGGGATTACGGTCTATGAGCAGTTCTTC. Residues: CASSQEAGITVYEQFF.

The V and J genes are TRBV7-9 and TRBJ2-6; the D gene is possibly TRBD1 (6 bases). Germline-derived CDR1 and CDR2 are SEHNR and FQNEAQ (reference sequence). Trimming took off 2 bases at V and 0 bases at J, with 11 bases between the two ends. The CDR3 is made up of 17 amino acids. CDR3 sequence (DNA): TGTGCCAGCAGCTTAACAGGGACCAGCTCTGGGGCCAACGTCCTGACTTTC. The encoded protein is CASSLTGTSSGANVLTF.

The chain joins TRBV7-7 to TRBJ2-2; no clear D. The ends were cut back, 1 base at V and 3 bases at J, with 15 bases in the middle. The germline V gene has CDR1 SSHAT and CDR2 FNYEAQ (reference sequence). This CDR3 is built from 17 residues. The CDR3 DNA is TGTGCCAGCAGCTTAGGGCGTAGGGTACCCTACACCGGGGAGCTGTTTTTT. Residues: CASSLGRRVPYTGELFF. Drawing the rest from reference TRBV7-7 and TRBJ2-2, the complete variable domain is GAGVSQSPRYKVTKRGQDVTLRCDPISSHATLYWYQQALGQGPEFLTYFNYEAQPDKSGLPSDRFSAERPEGSISTLTIQRTEQRDSAMYRCASSLGRRVPYTGELFFGEGSRLTVL.

The chain combines TRBV28 with TRBJ2-7; 7 bases agree with TRBD1. CDR3 length: 15 amino acids. V lost 4 bases, J lost 2 bases, and 8 bases stayed unmatched. CDR1 and CDR2 from the germline V gene are MDHEN and SYDVKM. The DNA of the CDR3 is TGTGCCAGCAGTTCAACAGGGGAGATGGCCTACGAGCAGTACTTC. It specifies CASSSTGEMAYEQYF. Filled out from reference TRBV28 and TRBJ2-7, the complete variable domain reads DVKVTQSSRYLVKRTGEKVFLECVQDMDHENMFWYRQDPGLGLRLIYFSYDVKMKEKGDIPEGYSVSREKKERFSLILESASTNQTSMYLCASSSTGEMAYEQYFGPGTRLTVT.

A few counts support this clone. The chain joins TRBV9 to TRBJ2-3, with D possibly matching TRBD2 (6 bases). Deletions cut 2 bases from V and 1 base from J, with 8 bases between. This CDR3 is 14 amino acids long. Germline V gene sequence: CDR1 SGDLS, CDR2 YYNGEE. The CDR3 here is CASSVVAGTDTQYF. The CDR3 DNA reads TGTGCCAGCAGCGTCGTAGCGGGCACAGATACGCAGTATTTT.

The count of this clone is one. The chain joins TRBV9 to TRBJ1-1; a possible D gene is TRBD1 (5 bases). Germline V gives CDR1 SGDLS, CDR2 YYNGEE. There are 19 residues in the CDR3. V lost 7 bases and J lost 4, with 32 bases in between. The CDR3 region has the DNA TGTGCCAGCGCGCGTGAGGTTTTTCGACCTGGGGGGGTTCGCACTGAAGCTTTCTTT. Translated, it gives CASAREVFRPGGVRTEAFF.

The CDR3 loop is CASSLVFEENTEAFF. DNA for the CDR3: TGCGCCAGCAGCTTGGTCTTCGAGGAGAACACTGAAGCTTTCTTT. The chain couples TRBV5-1 to TRBJ1-1; D is ambiguous. CDR3 size: 15 residues. V was clipped by 0 bases and J by 1 base, with 10 bases between them. Germline CDR1 reads SGHRS; CDR2 reads YFSETQ.

The chain combines TRBV7-6 with TRBJ2-7; D perhaps matches TRBD2 (7 bases). The CDR3 contains 14 residues. Per the germline V gene, CDR1 is SGHVS and CDR2 is FNYEAQ. V was cut by 3 bases and J by 3 bases, with 12 bases left in between. CDR3 sequence: CASSLGGLHYEQYF. The CDR3 bases are TGTGCCAGCAGCTTGGGGGGGCTCCACTACGAGCAGTACTTC.

In nucleotides, the CDR3 is TGTGCCAGCAGCGAGGGATCTCCGACAGGGGGCCCAAGCAATCAGCCCCAGCATTTT. It encodes CASSEGSPTGGPSNQPQHF. The chain is built from TRBV5-6 and TRBJ1-5; 10 bases are a match to TRBD1. Trimming removed 4 bases from V and 1 base from J; junction bases left unmatched: 14. This CDR3 is built from 19 residues. Germline loops: CDR1 SGHDT, CDR2 YYEEEE. Using reference TRBV5-6 and TRBJ1-5 for the parts outside the CDR3, the full variable domain is DAGVTQSPTHLIKTRGQQVTLRCSPKSGHDTVSWYQQALGQGPQFIFQYYEEEERQRGNFPDRFSGHQFPNYSSELNVNALLLGDSALYLCASSEGSPTGGPSNQPQHFGDGTRLSIL.

To note about this clone: A read error may produce the germline difference seen at one junction end. Other nucleotide sequences from this sample produce the same CDR3. The chain uses TRBV7-2 and TRBJ1-2; perhaps TRBD1 as D (6 bases). CDR3 size: 16 residues. Germline CDR1 SGHTA, CDR2 FQGNSA. The CDR3 DNA follows: TGTGCCAGCAGCGTAGCGGGGGGTCGTGGGGGCAGTGGCTACACCTTC. It encodes CASSVAGGRGGSGYTF.

The V call is TRBV7-9, the J call TRBJ2-1; 11 bases are shared with TRBD1. CDR1 and CDR2 from the germline V gene are SEHNR and FQNEAQ (reference sequence). Germline trimming cut 3 bases from V and 8 bases from J; bases unmatched to any gene: 3. CDR3 size: 14 residues. The CDR3 region has the DNA TGTGCCAGCAGCTTGGGACAGGGGGACCATGAGCAGTTCTTC. Encoded protein: CASSLGQGDHEQFF. Full variable domain (rest looked up from reference TRBV7-9 and TRBJ2-1): DTGVSQNPRHKITKRGQNVTFRCDPISEHNRLYWYRQTLGQGPEFLTYFQNEAQLEKSRLLSDRFSAERPKGSFSTLEIQRTEQGDSAMYLCASSLGQGDHEQFFGPGTRLTVL.

The chain carries TRBV6-5 and TRBJ1-2; D possibly corresponds to TRBD1 (5 bases). Germline values: CDR1 MNHEY, CDR2 SVGAGI. The CDR3 runs to 14 residues. Trimming cost V 0 bases and J 3 bases, with 8 bases left between them. The CDR3 DNA reads as TGTGCCAGCAGTTACTCGACCAGGGACTATGGCTACACCTTC. It codes for CASSYSTRDYGYTF.

This clone is a singleton in its sample. This sequence joins TRBV10-3 and TRBJ2-7, with D perhaps assigned TRBD1 or TRBD2 (6 bases each). V lost 2 bases and J 5 bases, leaving 16 bases between the germline ends. The germline gives CDR1 ENHRY, CDR2 SYGVKD. This CDR3 contains 15 residues. In DNA form, the CDR3 reads TGTGCCATCAGTGAGGGGGGGCCGCTTGGGCACGAGCAGTACTTC. Its protein product is CAISEGGPLGHEQYF.